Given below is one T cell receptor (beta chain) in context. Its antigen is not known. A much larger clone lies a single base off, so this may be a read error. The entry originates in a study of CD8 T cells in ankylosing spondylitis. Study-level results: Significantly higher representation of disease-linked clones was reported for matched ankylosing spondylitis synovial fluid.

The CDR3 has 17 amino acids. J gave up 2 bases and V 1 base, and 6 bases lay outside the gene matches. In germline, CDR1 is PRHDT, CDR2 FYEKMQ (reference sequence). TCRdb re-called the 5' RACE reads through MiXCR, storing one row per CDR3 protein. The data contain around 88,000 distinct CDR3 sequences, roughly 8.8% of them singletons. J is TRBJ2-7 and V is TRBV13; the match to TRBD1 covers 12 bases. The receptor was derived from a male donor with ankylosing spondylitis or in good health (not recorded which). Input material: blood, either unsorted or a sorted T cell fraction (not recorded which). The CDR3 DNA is TGTGCCAGCAGCTTAGTTTTCGGGACAGGGGGCACCTACGAGCAGTACTTC. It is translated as CASSLVFGTGGTYEQYF.